This TCR beta chain stems from a study of blood T cell repertoires in COVID-19. CDR3 size: 12 residues. Germline CDR1 reads SQVTM; CDR2 reads ANQGSEA. Germline trimming cut 7 bases from V and 6 bases from J; bases unmatched to any gene: 5. At least ten counts were recorded for this clone. Original processing notes: Nucleated cell counts were estimated from reference gene primer amplification. The data were produced by immunoSEQ multiplex PCR, yet TCRdb's version contains in-frame clones alone and is incomplete. V and J calls and clone size follow that table, whereas D and trimming were derived from the DNA. Of roughly 120,000 clones listed, 88% are singletons.

The V gene is TRBV29-1, the J gene TRBJ2-2; the match to TRBD2 covers 7 bases. The sample comprised peripheral blood. The clonotype comes from a woman in her forties or fifties with active or convalescent COVID-19. The DNA for the CDR3 is TGCAGCGGCGGGAGCGTCTCCGGGGAGCTGTTTTTT. This codes for CSGGSVSGELFF.